Listed here is a single TCR beta chain. The libraries of TRB cDNA were prepared using 5' RACE with UMI labels. Each CDR3 protein gets one entry in TCRdb, which reprocessed the 5' RACE reads and gives no DNA. The listing records some 130,000 distinct CDR3 sequences. Triplicate sorting captured about 300,000 cells each from every CD8+ T cell subset. This record belongs to a study of CXCR3-negative and CXCR3-positive naive CD8 T cells. The V gene's germline CDR1 is KGHSH and CDR2 LQKENI. This CDR3 spans 15 amino acids. This receptor was identified in a human donor in good health. Some clones in this sample may be carry-over from other donors' samples. Input material: naive CXCR3- CD8+ T cells from blood. The subset was: CD45RO-CCR7+CD27+CD95- naive CD8+ T cells lacking CXCR3 (TNR3-). V usage is TRBV18 and J usage is TRBJ2-7; the D call of TRBD1 rests on TCRdb alone, since no DNA is present to check it. CDR3 loop: CASSPKGPESYEQYF.